This TCR beta chain came from a study of T-cell memory formation after mild COVID-19. Study-level background: Clusters were largely donor specific. Study results and limitations: Clones shrinking between day 15 and 85 showed a balanced CD4/CD8 split, and those that grew later tilted toward CD4+. Detection of some responders pre-infection suggested pre-existing cross-reactive memory T cells participated.

The CDR3 loop spans 16 amino acids. The ends were cut back, 0 bases at V and 0 bases at J, with 11 bases in the middle. Germline loops: CDR1 SGHRS, CDR2 YFSETQ. Each CDR3 protein is one row after TCRdb ran MiXCR on the 5' RACE reads. The profile shows under 450,000 distinct CDR3 sequences, about 22% of them singletons. Worth noting for this clonotype: Its target is unknown.

The sequence was obtained from an adult woman who had mild COVID-19 (a few samples of this study predate the infection). Cell type and time point are not known. The source material was PBMCs or a T cell subset sorted from them (not recorded which). The J gene is TRBJ2-3, the V gene TRBV5-1, with D perhaps matching TRBD2 (6 bases). The CDR3 is CASSLVYGGSTDTQYF. For the CDR3, the DNA is TGCGCCAGCAGCTTGGTCTACGGGGGAAGCACAGATACGCAGTATTTT.